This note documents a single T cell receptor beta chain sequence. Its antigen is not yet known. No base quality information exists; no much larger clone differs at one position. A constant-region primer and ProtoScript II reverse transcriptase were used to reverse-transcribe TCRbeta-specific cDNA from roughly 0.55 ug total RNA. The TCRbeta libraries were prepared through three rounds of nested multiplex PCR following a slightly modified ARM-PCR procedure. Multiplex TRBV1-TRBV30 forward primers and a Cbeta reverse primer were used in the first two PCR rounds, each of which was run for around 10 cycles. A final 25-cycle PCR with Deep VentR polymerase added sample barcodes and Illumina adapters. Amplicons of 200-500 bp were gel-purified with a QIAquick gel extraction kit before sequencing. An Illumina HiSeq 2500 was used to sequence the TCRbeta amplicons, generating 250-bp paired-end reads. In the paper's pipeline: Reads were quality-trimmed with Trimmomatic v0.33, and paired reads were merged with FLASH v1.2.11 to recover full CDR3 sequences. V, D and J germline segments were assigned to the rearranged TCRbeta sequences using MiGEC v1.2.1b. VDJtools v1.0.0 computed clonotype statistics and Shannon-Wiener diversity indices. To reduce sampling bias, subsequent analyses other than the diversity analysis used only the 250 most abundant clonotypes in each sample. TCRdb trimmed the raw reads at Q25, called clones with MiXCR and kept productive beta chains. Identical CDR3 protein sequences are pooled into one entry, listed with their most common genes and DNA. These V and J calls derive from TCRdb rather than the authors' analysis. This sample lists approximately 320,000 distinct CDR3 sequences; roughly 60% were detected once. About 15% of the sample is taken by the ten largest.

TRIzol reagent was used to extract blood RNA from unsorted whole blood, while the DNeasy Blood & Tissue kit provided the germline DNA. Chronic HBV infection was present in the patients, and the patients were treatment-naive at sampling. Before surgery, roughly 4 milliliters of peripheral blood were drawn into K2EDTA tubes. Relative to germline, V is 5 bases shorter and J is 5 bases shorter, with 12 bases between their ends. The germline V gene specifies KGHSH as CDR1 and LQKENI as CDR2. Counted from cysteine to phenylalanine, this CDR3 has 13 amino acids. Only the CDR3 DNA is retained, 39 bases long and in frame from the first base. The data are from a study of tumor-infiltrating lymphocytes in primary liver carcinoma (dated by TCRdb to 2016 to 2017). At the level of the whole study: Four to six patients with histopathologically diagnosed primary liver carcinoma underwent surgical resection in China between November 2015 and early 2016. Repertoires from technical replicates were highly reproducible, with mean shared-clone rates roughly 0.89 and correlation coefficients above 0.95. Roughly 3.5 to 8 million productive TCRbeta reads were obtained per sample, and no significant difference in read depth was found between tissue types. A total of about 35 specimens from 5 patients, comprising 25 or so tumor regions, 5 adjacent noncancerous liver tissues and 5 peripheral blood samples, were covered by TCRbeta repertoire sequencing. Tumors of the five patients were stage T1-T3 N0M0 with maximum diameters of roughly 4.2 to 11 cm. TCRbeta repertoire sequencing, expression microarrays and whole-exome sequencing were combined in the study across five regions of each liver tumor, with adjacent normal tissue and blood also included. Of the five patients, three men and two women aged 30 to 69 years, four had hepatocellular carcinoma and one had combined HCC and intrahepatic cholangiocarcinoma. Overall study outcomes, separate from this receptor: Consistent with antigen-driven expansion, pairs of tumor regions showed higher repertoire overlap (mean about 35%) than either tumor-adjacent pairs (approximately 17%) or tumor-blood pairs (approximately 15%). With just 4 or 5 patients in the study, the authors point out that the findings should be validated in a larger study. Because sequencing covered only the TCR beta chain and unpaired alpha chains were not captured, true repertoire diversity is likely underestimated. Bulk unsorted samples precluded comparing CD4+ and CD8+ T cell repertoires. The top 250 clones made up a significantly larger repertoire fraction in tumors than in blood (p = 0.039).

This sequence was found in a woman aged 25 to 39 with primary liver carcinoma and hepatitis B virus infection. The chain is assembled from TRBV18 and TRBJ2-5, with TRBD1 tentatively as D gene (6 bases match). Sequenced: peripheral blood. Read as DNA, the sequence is TGTGCCAGCTCATTCACAGGGTCTGAGACCCAGTACTTC. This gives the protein CASSFTGSETQYF.